Following are 20 T cell receptor beta chains from one sample sequenced in a study of naive and memory T cell subsets. An equimolar mix of two oligonucleotides served as the beta constant-region primer for TRBC1 and TRBC2. Each CDR3 protein is one row after TCRdb ran MiXCR on the UMI-ligation and nested PCR reads. Counted here are roughly 140,000 distinct CDR3 sequences, 15% to 20% occurring once; the ten biggest clones make up about 0.14%. Source material: naive CD4+ T cells from blood. All receptors derive from a human donor in good health.

Here the CDR3 reads CSARAVAGGLTGELFF. The CDR3 nucleotides are TGCAGTGCTAGAGCCGTAGCGGGAGGGTTAACCGGGGAGCTGTTTTTT. The chain carries TRBV20-1 and TRBJ2-2; 11 bases align to TRBD2. The CDR3 has 16 amino acids. V was clipped by 1 base and J by 5 bases; unmatched bases: 6. The germline CDR1 and CDR2 sequences are DFQATT and SNEGSKA (reference sequence).

The chain couples TRBV2 to TRBJ2-5; D ambiguous. Trimming took off 4 bases at V and 5 bases at J, with 14 bases between the two ends. The CDR3 has 14 amino acids. Germline V CDR1 and CDR2: SNHLY, FYNNEI. Here the CDR3 reads CASSALPGEETQYF. CDR3 bases: TGTGCCAGCAGTGCTCTTCCCGGAGAGGAGACCCAGTACTTC.

This clonotype has a handful of counts. The J gene is TRBJ2-7, the V gene TRBV29-1; possible D gene TRBD2, 6 bases. The CDR3 runs 12 residues. The germline CDR1 and CDR2 sequences are SQVTM and ANQGSEA. V lost 4 bases, J lost 3 bases, and 10 bases lay in between. This CDR3 is CSVGLASYEQYF. In DNA form, the CDR3 reads TGCAGCGTTGGCCTAGCGAGCTACGAGCAGTACTTC.

For this clonotype: The conserved closing phenylalanine or tryptophan is absent in this CDR3, likely reflecting a read error. The chain combines TRBV30 with TRBJ2-1; 12 positions agree with TRBD2. The CDR3 extends over 15 amino acids. J was trimmed by 7 bases and V by 0 bases; bases with no gene match: 4. Germline V gene lookup returns CDR1 GTSNPN and CDR2 SVGIG (reference sequence). CDR3 DNA sequence: TGTGCCTGGAGTGTAGGACTAGCGGGAAATAATGAGCAGTTCATC. It translates to CAWSVGLAGNNEQFI.

In this sample, this clonotype turned up a few times. The chain couples TRBV6-2 or TRBV6-3 to TRBJ2-6; no firm D call. Germline CDR1 reads MNHEY; CDR2 reads SVGEGT. Trimming took off 2 bases at V and 0 bases at J, with 5 bases between the two ends. This CDR3 has 15 amino acids. The CDR3 reads CASSYGFSGANVLTF. Written as DNA, the CDR3 is TGTGCCAGCAGTTACGGCTTCTCTGGGGCCAACGTCCTGACTTTC.

This chain uses TRBV30 with TRBJ1-4; no firm D call. The CDR3 totals 16 residues. The germline CDR1 and CDR2 sequences are GTSNPN and SVGIG (reference sequence). The V end was cut by 2 bases, the J end by 0 bases, with 13 bases between. CDR3 in amino acids: CAWSLRRSATNEKLFF. In DNA form, the CDR3 reads TGTGCCTGGAGTTTACGACGGAGCGCAACTAATGAAAAACTGTTTTTT. Full variable domain (missing parts from reference TRBV30 and TRBJ1-4): SQTIHQWPATLVQPVGSPLSLECTVEGTSNPNLYWYRQAAGRGLQLLFYSVGIGQISSEVPQNLSASRPQDRQFILSSKKLLLSDSGFYLCAWSLRRSATNEKLFFGSGTQLSVL.

This clonotype was counted once. The conserved phenylalanine or tryptophan is not found at the CDR3 terminus, so this likely reflects a read error. The chain employs TRBV5-1 and TRBJ1-3; tentative D call: TRBD1 (5 bases). Germline V gene sequence: CDR1 SGHRS, CDR2 YFSETQ. Trimming stripped 1 base from V and 0 bases from J, with 11 bases between. This CDR3 spans 16 amino acids. CDR3 nucleotides: TGCGCCAGCAGCTTGCCCGGGGGAGACTCTGGAAACACCATATATATT. It specifies CASSLPGGDSGNTIYI.

This rearrangement joins TRBV20-1 to TRBJ2-7; weak D call: TRBD1 (6 bases). V lost 3 bases and J 6 bases, leaving 15 bases between the germline ends. The CDR3 contains 13 residues. The germline V gene has CDR1 DFQATT and CDR2 SNEGSKA (reference sequence). CDR3 residues: CSARGAGLTEQYF. The CDR3, as DNA: TGCAGTGCTAGGGGGGCTGGGCTAACCGAGCAGTACTTC.

Only a few counts were recorded for this clonotype. The chain carries TRBV10-3 and TRBJ2-5; D might be TRBD2 (5 bases). The V end lost 3 bases, the J end lost 3 bases, and 8 bases lay between the germline ends. Germline-derived CDR1 and CDR2 are ENHRY and SYGVKD. The CDR3 runs 13 residues. This CDR3 reads CAISDGLKETQYF. The CDR3 nucleotides read TGTGCCATCAGTGATGGACTTAAAGAGACCCAGTACTTC.

This clonotype has more than one count but fewer than ten. The rearrangement links TRBV12-5 to TRBJ1-2; D is uncertain. The CDR3 has 14 residues. Germline V gives CDR1 LGHNT, CDR2 FRNRAP. Deletions cut 7 bases from V and 4 bases from J, with 16 bases between. This CDR3 reads CASAPPGNPYGYTF. CDR3 bases: TGTGCTAGTGCCCCCCCGGGGAACCCCTATGGCTACACCTTC.

This clonotype was observed a few times. The rearrangement uses TRBV7-2 and TRBJ1-6; the D is unclear. Looked up from germline, CDR1 is SGHTA and CDR2 is FQGNSA. The CDR3 has 14 residues. Trimming removed 7 bases from V and 7 bases from J, with 14 bases in between. CDR3 loop: CASTWAGRNSPLHF. The CDR3 DNA follows: TGTGCCAGCACATGGGCAGGAAGGAATTCACCCCTCCACTTT.

This clonotype was found a few times. The V call is TRBV5-4, the J call TRBJ2-5; maybe TRBD2 (5 bases). This CDR3 comprises 14 residues. V lost 7 bases, J lost 0 bases, and 13 bases lay in between. Per germline, CDR1 SGHNT and CDR2 YYREEE (reference sequence). DNA of the CDR3: TGTGCCAGCGGCAAAGGGCGGGACCAAGAGACCCAGTACTTC. Amino acids: CASGKGRDQETQYF.

Concerning this clonotype itself: The junction shows a germline mismatch at one end, possibly a read error. The chain uses TRBV7-3 and TRBJ2-2, with 10 bases lining up with TRBD2. Germline V gene lookup returns CDR1 SGHTA and CDR2 FQGTGA. This CDR3 comprises 15 residues. CDR3 in amino acids: CASSPLAGDTGELLF. In DNA form, the CDR3 reads TGTGCCAGCAGCCCGCTAGCGGGGGACACCGGGGAGCTGCTTTTT.

The J gene is TRBJ2-2, the V gene TRBV19; 7 bases are shared with TRBD1. CDR3 length: 16 amino acids. V lost 5 bases, J lost 0 bases, and 6 bases stayed unmatched. Germline V gene data show CDR1 as LNHDA and CDR2 as SQIVND (reference sequence). In DNA form, the CDR3 reads TGTGCCAGTAGTCCCTCCGGGACAGCGAACACCGGGGAGCTGTTTTTT. Translated: CASSPSGTANTGELFF.

This clonotype was observed a handful of times. This chain connects TRBV4-1 to TRBJ1-1; a weak D match, TRBD1 (5 bases). This CDR3 spans 16 amino acids. CDR1 MGHRA and CDR2 YSYEKL come from the germline V gene. V gave up 6 bases and J gave up 3 bases, with 20 bases separating them. The DNA for the CDR3 is TGCGCCAGCAGGGTCAGGTCCGGGACCTCGGACACTGAAGCTTTCTTT. Translated, it gives CASRVRSGTSDTEAFF.

This rearrangement joins TRBV6-5 to TRBJ2-5; D may be TRBD1 (5 bases). Per germline, CDR1 MNHEY and CDR2 SVGAGI. The CDR3 runs 14 residues. The V and J ends lost 2 bases and 4 bases respectively, with 11 bases between them. CDR3 in amino acids: CASSYNVGAETQYF. Written as DNA, the CDR3 is TGTGCCAGCAGTTACAACGTAGGGGCAGAGACCCAGTACTTC.

The chain recombines TRBV7-3 with TRBJ2-1, with D perhaps matching TRBD2 (5 bases). This CDR3 is 13 amino acids long. Trimming removed 3 bases from V and 3 bases from J, with 6 bases in between. The germline CDR1 and CDR2 sequences are SGHTA and FQGTGA. The CDR3 DNA reads as TGTGCCAGCAGCTTCACTAGCTACAATGAGCAGTTCTTC. This translates into CASSFTSYNEQFF.

V usage is TRBV3-1 and J usage is TRBJ2-1, with a possible D match to TRBD2 (5 bases). Deletions cut 4 bases from V and 10 bases from J, with 17 bases between. From germline, CDR1 is LGHDT and CDR2 YNNKEL (reference sequence). The CDR3 is 14 amino acids. The CDR3 nucleotides are TGTGCCAGCAGCCTGGACTCCCAGTCGAGGGAGCAGTTCTTC. Translated, it gives CASSLDSQSREQFF.

The chain couples TRBV5-4 to TRBJ2-1; possible D gene TRBD2, 5 bases. Trimming took 1 base from V and 6 from J, leaving 8 bases between them. The germline gives CDR1 SGHNT, CDR2 YYREEE (reference sequence). The CDR3 has 13 amino acids. CDR3 region: CASSLLAVNEQFF. Here the CDR3 DNA reads TGTGCCAGCAGCTTGCTAGCTGTCAATGAGCAGTTCTTC.

This clonotype appeared many times. V and J are TRBV21-1 and TRBJ2-7; no check of the table's D call, TRBD2, against the DNA was made. TRBV21-1 is listed as a pseudogene. This CDR3 has 15 amino acids. This CDR3 is CASSKPSGSSYEQYF. The CDR3 region has the DNA TGTGCCAGCAGCAAACCTAGCGGGAGCTCCTACGAGCAGTACTTC.